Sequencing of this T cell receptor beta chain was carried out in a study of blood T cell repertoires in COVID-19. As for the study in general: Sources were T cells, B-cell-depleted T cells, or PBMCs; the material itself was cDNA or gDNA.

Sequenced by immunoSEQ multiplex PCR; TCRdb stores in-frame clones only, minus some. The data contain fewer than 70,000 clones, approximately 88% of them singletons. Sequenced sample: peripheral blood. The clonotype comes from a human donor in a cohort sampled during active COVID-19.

CDR3 DNA sequence: TGTGCCAGCAGCCTACAGGGACGTGGAAACACCATATATTTT. Residues: CASSLQGRGNTIYF. The genes are TRBV7-2 and TRBJ1-3; tentatively, D is TRBD1 (6 bases). With 5 bases removed from V and 3 bases from J, the gap between germline ends came to 11 bases. The CDR3 runs 14 residues. Germline-derived CDR1 and CDR2 are SGHTA and FQGNSA.